One sample yielded the 25 T cell receptor beta chains listed below, sequenced in a study of blood T cell repertoires in COVID-19. Sequencing used immunoSEQ multiplex PCR; TCRdb keeps in-frame clones, though not all of them. The sample consists of tens of thousands of clones, around 83% of them appearing once. Material for sequencing was peripheral blood. The source of these receptors is a human donor in a cohort sampled during active COVID-19.

The V gene is TRBV28, the J gene TRBJ2-1; 7 bases are a match to TRBD1. J lost 4 bases, V lost 2 bases, and 14 bases had no gene match. This CDR3 region has 18 residues. Germline V gives CDR1 MDHEN, CDR2 SYDVKM. CDR3 bases: TGTGCCAGCAGTTTAAGCCCAACAGGGGTTCCATCATACAATGAGCAGTTCTTC. Translated, it gives CASSLSPTGVPSYNEQFF. Drawing the rest from reference TRBV28 and TRBJ2-1, the complete variable domain is DVKVTQSSRYLVKRTGEKVFLECVQDMDHENMFWYRQDPGLGLRLIYFSYDVKMKEKGDIPEGYSVSREKKERFSLILESASTNQTSMYLCASSLSPTGVPSYNEQFFGPGTRLTVL.

In its sample, this clone was seen once. V is TRBV10-3 and J is TRBJ2-5; 8 nucleotides align to TRBD1. J gave up 5 bases and V 4 bases, and 9 bases lay outside the gene matches. The CDR3 extends over 15 amino acids. The germline V gene encodes CDR1 ENHRY and CDR2 SYGVKD. The CDR3 reads CAISVDRGVGETQYF. The CDR3 DNA sequence: TGTGCCATCAGTGTCGACAGGGGAGTTGGGGAGACCCAGTACTTC.

The CDR3 nucleotides read TGTGCCAGCGGGGGTAGGGGTCGAGGGGGTACAGATACGCAGTATTTT. Protein product: CASGGRGRGGTDTQYF. This rearrangement joins TRBV5-4 to TRBJ2-3, with a possible D match to TRBD1 (6 bases). V lost 7 bases and J lost 3, with 21 bases in between. The germline gives CDR1 SGHNT, CDR2 YYREEE (reference sequence). CDR3 length: 16 amino acids.

The CDR3 DNA reads TGTGCCAGCAGCTTTGGACAGGGCAGAGAAGAGACCCAGTACTTC. Residues: CASSFGQGREETQYF. The chain uses TRBV5-8 and TRBJ2-5; 8 bases are shared with TRBD1. The CDR3 sequence is 15 residues long. The trim removed 2 bases at V and 3 bases at J, leaving 6 bases unmatched. CDR1 SGHTS and CDR2 YDEGEE come from the germline V gene.

This clone was recorded only once. The chain links TRBV19 to TRBJ1-2, with D possibly TRBD1 on 5 matching bases. Germline V gene lookup returns CDR1 LNHDA and CDR2 SQIVND (reference sequence). The CDR3 loop spans 13 amino acids. V lost 7 bases and J lost 4, with 13 bases in between. The CDR3 DNA reads TGTGCCAGTACTGCGGGAACAGGCTATGGCTACACCTTC. Its translation is CASTAGTGYGYTF.

The chain links TRBV19 to TRBJ2-1, with D tentatively TRBD1 (6 bases). The V gene's germline CDR1 is LNHDA and CDR2 SQIVND (reference sequence). CDR3 length equals 15 residues. Trimming removed 7 bases from V and 0 bases from J, with 13 bases in between. The CDR3 spells CASTPRGGSYNEQFF. Here the CDR3 DNA reads TGTGCCAGTACCCCGCGAGGGGGCTCCTACAATGAGCAGTTCTTC.

The chain employs TRBV5-6 and TRBJ1-1; D perhaps matches TRBD1 (5 bases). CDR1 is SGHDT, CDR2 YYEEEE, per germline. The CDR3 consists of 14 residues. Trimming removed 5 bases from V and 12 bases from J, with 23 bases in between. The CDR3 DNA is TGTGCCAGCAGGTTAACCGGGGGAAAACTGGGAACTTTCTTT. Translated, it gives CASRLTGGKLGTFF.

As for this clone: Other DNA variants within this sample encode the same CDR3. The chain links TRBV24-1 to TRBJ2-2, with D perhaps matching TRBD1 (6 bases). The CDR3 length is 15 residues. Looked up from germline, CDR1 is KGHDR and CDR2 is SFDVKD. V was clipped by 3 bases and J by 1 base, with 8 bases between them. The CDR3 region has the DNA TGTGCCACCAGTGATCCGGGACAGAACACCGGGGAGCTGTTTTTT. The encoded protein is CATSDPGQNTGELFF.

The count of this clone is one. The chain combines TRBV3-1 (or the pseudogene TRBV3-2) with TRBJ1-6; D perhaps matches TRBD1 (5 bases). CDR1 LGHDT and CDR2 YNNKEL come from the germline V gene (reference sequence). The CDR3 contains 15 residues. Trimming stripped 4 bases from V and 6 bases from J, with 13 bases between. CDR3 protein: CASSLSGTTNSPLHF. CDR3 DNA sequence: TGTGCCAGCAGCCTCTCCGGGACTACTAATTCACCCCTCCACTTT.

V is TRBV15 and J is TRBJ2-5; perhaps TRBD2 as D (5 bases). The CDR3 sequence is 13 residues long. Germline CDR1 is LNHNV and CDR2 is YYDKDF (reference sequence). V lost 1 base, J lost 4 bases, and 7 bases lay in between. This CDR3 reads CATSRGRGETQYF. The CDR3 nucleotides are TGTGCCACCAGCAGAGGTCGGGGAGAGACCCAGTACTTC. Variable domain in full (rest from reference TRBV15 and TRBJ2-5): DAMVIQNPRYQVTQFGKPVTLSCSQTLNHNVMYWYQQKSSQAPKLLFHYYDKDFNNEADTPDNFQSRRPNTSFCFLDIRSPGLGDTAMYLCATSRGRGETQYFGPGTRLLVL.

The rearrangement joins TRBV11-2 to TRBJ1-2; tentative D call: TRBD1 (5 bases). In germline, CDR1 is SGHAT, CDR2 FQNNGV. The CDR3 is made up of 15 amino acids. V lost 3 bases to trimming and J lost 2 bases, with 13 bases between them. The CDR3 here is CASSFTGLANYGYTF. Here the CDR3 DNA reads TGTGCCAGCAGCTTCACAGGTTTGGCGAACTATGGCTACACCTTC.

This clone was detected a few times. CDR3 residues: CASSPRTSGGLTNTGELFF. CDR3 DNA sequence: TGTGCCAGCAGCCCGCGGACTAGCGGGGGGCTAACGAACACCGGGGAGCTGTTTTTT. This rearrangement joins TRBV3-1 (or the pseudogene TRBV3-2) to TRBJ2-2; 14 nucleotides align to TRBD2. Unmatched junction bases numbered 7, after V lost 4 bases and J lost 0 bases. In germline, CDR1 is LGHDT, CDR2 YNNKEL (reference sequence). CDR3 length equals 19 residues.

In regard to this clone: The sample has other DNA sequences that encode this CDR3 too. This chain uses TRBV11-2 with TRBJ2-5, with no clear D. Germline V gene sequence: CDR1 SGHAT, CDR2 FQNNGV. The CDR3 covers 11 residues. V dropped 5 bases and J dropped 2 bases, with 3 bases sitting between them. The CDR3 protein is CASSPQETQYF. CDR3 nucleotides: TGTGCCAGCAGCCCGCAAGAGACCCAGTACTTC.

The rearrangement uses TRBV2 and TRBJ1-4; 7 bases match TRBD1. This CDR3 contains 13 residues. Per germline, CDR1 SNHLY and CDR2 FYNNEI. V trimming: 7 bases; J trimming: 5 bases; junction bases outside the gene matches: 4. CDR3 DNA: TGTGCCAGCAAACAACAGGGGAATGAAAAACTGTTTTTT. This translates into CASKQQGNEKLFF.

This rearrangement joins TRBV2 to TRBJ2-3, with 14 bases that match TRBD2. Looked up from germline, CDR1 is SNHLY and CDR2 is FYNNEI. With 6 bases clipped from V and 4 bases from J, the junction kept 6 bases outside the gene matches. The CDR3 is made up of 16 amino acids. The CDR3 sequence is CASSRGLAGASDTQYF. The CDR3, as DNA: TGTGCCAGCAGCAGGGGACTAGCGGGGGCCTCAGATACGCAGTATTTT. The whole variable domain, remainder taken from reference TRBV2 and TRBJ2-3, is EPEVTQTPSHQVTQMGQEVILRCVPISNHLYFYWYRQILGQKVEFLVSFYNNEISEKSEIFDDQFSVERPDGSNFTLKIRSTKLEDSAMYFCASSRGLAGASDTQYFGPGTRLTVL.

V and J are TRBV13 and TRBJ1-6; D is possibly TRBD1 (6 bases). Germline V gives CDR1 PRHDT, CDR2 FYEKMQ (reference sequence). V lost 5 bases and J 7 bases, leaving 6 bases between the germline ends. The CDR3 has 12 residues. CDR3 region: CASSGQNSPLHF. CDR3 sequence (DNA): TGTGCCAGCAGCGGACAGAATTCACCCCTCCACTTT.

This chain uses TRBV6-5 with TRBJ2-4, with D perhaps TRBD1 (6 bases). V was pared by 4 bases and J by 3 bases, with 16 bases between. The CDR3 is made up of 16 amino acids. Germline CDR1 reads MNHEY; CDR2 reads SVGAGI. The CDR3 is CASSFLQGFGKNIQYF. CDR3 coding DNA: TGTGCCAGCAGTTTCTTACAGGGTTTTGGCAAAAACATTCAGTACTTC.

V gene TRBV6-5 combines with J gene TRBJ1-1; TRBD1 aligns across 8 bases. Losses at the gene ends were 4 bases for V and 1 base for J; bases not matched to a gene: 2. The germline CDR1 and CDR2 sequences are MNHEY and SVGAGI. The CDR3 loop spans 14 amino acids. CDR3 coding DNA: TGTGCCAGCAGTTCCGACAGGGGGAACACTGAAGCTTTCTTT. Residues: CASSSDRGNTEAFF.

This clone was detected a few times. V is TRBV3-1 (or the pseudogene TRBV3-2) and J is TRBJ2-7; possibly TRBD1 for D (5 bases). Trimming stripped 0 bases from V and 8 bases from J, with 17 bases between. The CDR3 consists of 15 residues. Germline V gives CDR1 LGHDT, CDR2 YNNKEL (reference sequence). This chain's CDR3 is CASSQDFRALEKQYF. CDR3 nucleotides: TGTGCCAGCAGCCAAGATTTCAGGGCTCTGGAGAAGCAGTACTTC.

J is TRBJ1-2 and V is TRBV5-4, with TRBD1 identical over 7 bases. Losses at the gene ends were 1 base for V and 8 bases for J; bases not matched to a gene: 5. This CDR3 spans 13 amino acids. Germline lookup yields CDR1 SGHNT and CDR2 YYREEE (reference sequence). CDR3 DNA: TGTGCCAGCAGCTTGACAGGGGCGGAGGGCTACACCTTC. Protein sequence: CASSLTGAEGYTF.

This chain links TRBV2 with TRBJ1-4, with 9 bases matching TRBD1. The germline CDR1 and CDR2 sequences are SNHLY and FYNNEI. The length of the CDR3 is 14 residues. Trimming at V came to 6 bases and at J to 8 bases, leaving 7 bases not matched to a gene. The CDR3 protein is CASREQGAGEKLFF. The CDR3 DNA follows: TGTGCCAGCAGGGAACAGGGGGCCGGGGAAAAACTGTTTTTT.

This clone was counted only a few times. V gene TRBV5-1 combines with J gene TRBJ2-2, with TRBD1 identical over 7 bases. Germline-derived CDR1 and CDR2 are SGHRS and YFSETQ. The CDR3 contains 15 residues. Trimming removed 3 bases from V and 0 bases from J; junction bases left unmatched: 2. CDR3 sequence (DNA): TGCGCCAGCAGCTCGGGACAGTCGAACACCGGGGAGCTGTTTTTT. It codes for CASSSGQSNTGELFF.

This clone has just a few counts. The gene calls are TRBV13 and TRBJ2-7; a possible D gene is TRBD1 (6 bases). This CDR3 is built from 14 residues. The V end was cut by 5 bases, the J end by 3 bases, with 14 bases between. Germline V gene data show CDR1 as PRHDT and CDR2 as FYEKMQ (reference sequence). The CDR3 bases are TGTGCCAGCAGCCGTGGAACAGGGAACTACGAGCAGTACTTC. Translation: CASSRGTGNYEQYF. Combining the CDR3 with reference TRBV13 and TRBJ2-7 gives the whole variable domain AAGVIQSPRHLIKEKRETATLKCYPIPRHDTVYWYQQGPGQDPQFLISFYEKMQSDKGSIPDRFSAQQFSDYHSELNMSSLELGDSALYFCASSRGTGNYEQYFGPGTRLTVT.

The chain is built from TRBV5-1 and TRBJ2-2; D is uncertain. Looked up from germline, CDR1 is SGHRS and CDR2 is YFSETQ. V dropped 3 bases and J dropped 6 bases, with 15 bases sitting between them. CDR3 length: 15 residues. This chain's CDR3 is CASSSSGGRAGELFF. The CDR3 nucleotides are TGCGCCAGCAGCTCCTCCGGTGGGCGCGCCGGGGAGCTGTTTTTT.

The chain's CDR3 is CASSELGRGASYNEQFF. CDR3 nucleotide sequence: TGTGCCAGCAGTGAACTTGGTCGGGGGGCCTCCTACAATGAGCAGTTCTTC. This chain uses TRBV2 with TRBJ2-1, with D perhaps TRBD2 (7 bases). Trimming took off 2 bases at V and 0 bases at J, with 14 bases between the two ends. The CDR3 length is 17 residues. The germline CDR1 and CDR2 sequences are SNHLY and FYNNEI.